This TCR beta chain was retrieved from a study of T-cell reconstitution after alpha-beta-depleted transplantation in children. A library of TCRbeta sequences, prepared with unique molecular identifiers, was generated. MiXCR, applied by TCRdb to the PCR reads, yields one record per CDR3 protein. The sample lists hundreds of thousands of distinct CDR3 sequences, about 26% occurring once. Trimming took 0 bases from V and 1 from J, leaving 16 bases between them. The length of the CDR3 is 17 residues. The germline V gene has CDR1 DFQATT and CDR2 SNEGSKA (reference sequence). Study-level findings and limits: Reportedly, only several hundred clones from non-depleted graft cells drove alpha-beta T-cell counts at about two months.

Remarks on this clonotype: No antigen is known for it.

This sequence originates from a girl aged 2 to 9 with Fanconi anemia, due to receive a stem cell transplant. This sample comprised PBMCs, obtained before TCRalphabeta/CD19-depleted stem cell transplant. The rearrangement uses TRBV20-1 and TRBJ2-1, with D possibly TRBD2 on 5 matching bases. Here the CDR3 reads CSARDRLRDVSYNEQFF. CDR3 nucleotides: TGCAGTGCTAGAGATCGCTTGAGGGATGTGTCCTACAATGAGCAGTTCTTC.